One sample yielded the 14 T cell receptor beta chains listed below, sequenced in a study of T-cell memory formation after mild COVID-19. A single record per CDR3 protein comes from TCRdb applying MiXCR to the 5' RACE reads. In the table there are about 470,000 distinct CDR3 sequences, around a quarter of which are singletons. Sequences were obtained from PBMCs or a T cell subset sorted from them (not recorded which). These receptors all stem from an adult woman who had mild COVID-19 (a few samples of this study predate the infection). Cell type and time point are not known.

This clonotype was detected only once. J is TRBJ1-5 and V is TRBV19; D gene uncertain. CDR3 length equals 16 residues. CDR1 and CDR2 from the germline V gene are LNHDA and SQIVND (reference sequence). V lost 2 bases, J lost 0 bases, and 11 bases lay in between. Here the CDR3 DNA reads TGTGCCAGTAGTATAAAATCTCTTTATAGCAATCAGCCCCAGCATTTT. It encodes CASSIKSLYSNQPQHF.

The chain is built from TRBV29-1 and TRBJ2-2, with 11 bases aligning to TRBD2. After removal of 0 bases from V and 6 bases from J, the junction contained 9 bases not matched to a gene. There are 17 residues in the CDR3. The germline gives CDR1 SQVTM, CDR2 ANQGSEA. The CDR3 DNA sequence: TGCAGCGTTGAAGATTTCCTACTAGCGGGGGAAGCCGGGGAGCTGTTTTTT. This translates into CSVEDFLLAGEAGELFF.

The chain's CDR3 is CASSLWGRDYRNEQFF. The CDR3 DNA sequence: TGTGCCAGCAGCCTCTGGGGTAGGGACTATCGCAATGAGCAGTTCTTC. The chain carries TRBV7-8 and TRBJ2-1, with 7 bases aligning to TRBD2. The CDR3 extends over 16 amino acids. Per the germline V gene, CDR1 is SGHVS and CDR2 is FQNEAQ. Trimming took 5 bases from V and 6 from J; bases not matched to a gene: 13.

CDR3 loop: CASSLVIGYSGYEQYF. The CDR3 bases are TGTGCCAGCAGCTTAGTTATCGGGTACAGTGGATACGAGCAGTACTTC. The V and J genes are TRBV7-9 and TRBJ2-7; D is unclear. V lost 1 base and J 4 bases, leaving 17 bases between the germline ends. Germline CDR1 SEHNR, CDR2 FQNEAQ (reference sequence). The CDR3 contains 16 residues.

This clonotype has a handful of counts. CDR3 DNA: TGTGCCAGCAGCTTACAAGCGGGAGCCCACAATGAGCAGTTCTTC. It specifies CASSLQAGAHNEQFF. This sequence joins TRBV7-2 and TRBJ2-1, with 8 bases matching TRBD2. Germline V gene sequence: CDR1 SGHTA, CDR2 FQGNSA. V dropped 2 bases and J dropped 5; count of bases not matched to a gene: 5. CDR3 length: 15 residues. Together with reference TRBV7-2 and TRBJ2-1, the CDR3 gives the full variable domain: GAGVSQSPSNKVTEKGKDVELRCDPISGHTALYWYRQSLGQGLEFLIYFQGNSAPDKSGLPSDRFSAERTGGSVSTLTIQRTQQEDSAVYLCASSLQAGAHNEQFFGPGTRLTVL.

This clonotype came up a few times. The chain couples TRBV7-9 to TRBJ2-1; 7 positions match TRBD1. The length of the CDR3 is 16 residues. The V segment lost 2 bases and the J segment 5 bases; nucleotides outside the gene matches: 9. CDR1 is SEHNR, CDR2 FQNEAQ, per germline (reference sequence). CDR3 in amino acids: CASSLTGQVGHNEQFF. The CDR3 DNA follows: TGTGCCAGCAGCTTAACCGGACAGGTGGGGCACAATGAGCAGTTCTTC.

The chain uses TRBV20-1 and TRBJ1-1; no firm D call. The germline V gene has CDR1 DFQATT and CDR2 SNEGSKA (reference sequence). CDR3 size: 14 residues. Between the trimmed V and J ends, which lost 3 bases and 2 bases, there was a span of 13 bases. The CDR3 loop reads CSASRHPGNTEAFF. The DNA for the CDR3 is TGCAGTGCTAGCCGACACCCGGGAAACACTGAAGCTTTCTTT.

The CDR3: CASSPGTSGGGFQETQYF. DNA for the CDR3: TGTGCCAGCAGCCCCGGGACTAGCGGGGGGGGGTTTCAAGAGACCCAGTACTTC. The rearrangement uses TRBV7-8 and TRBJ2-5, with 16 bases identical to TRBD2. The CDR3 sequence is 18 residues long. Germline CDR1 SGHVS, CDR2 FQNEAQ. V gave up 5 bases and J gave up 2 bases; unmatched junction bases: 8.

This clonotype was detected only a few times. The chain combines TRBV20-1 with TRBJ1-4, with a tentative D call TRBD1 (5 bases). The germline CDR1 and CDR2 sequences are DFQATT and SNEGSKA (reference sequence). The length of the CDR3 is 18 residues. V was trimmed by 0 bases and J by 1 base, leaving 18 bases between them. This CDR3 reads CSARDGTRVFETNEKLFF. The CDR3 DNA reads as TGCAGTGCTAGAGATGGGACGAGAGTGTTCGAAACTAATGAAAAACTGTTTTTT.

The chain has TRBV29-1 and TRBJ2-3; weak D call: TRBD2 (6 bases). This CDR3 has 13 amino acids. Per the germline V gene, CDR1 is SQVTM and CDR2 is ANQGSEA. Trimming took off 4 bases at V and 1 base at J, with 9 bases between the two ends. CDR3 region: CSVAWGGTDTQYF. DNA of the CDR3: TGCAGCGTTGCTTGGGGGGGCACAGATACGCAGTATTTT.

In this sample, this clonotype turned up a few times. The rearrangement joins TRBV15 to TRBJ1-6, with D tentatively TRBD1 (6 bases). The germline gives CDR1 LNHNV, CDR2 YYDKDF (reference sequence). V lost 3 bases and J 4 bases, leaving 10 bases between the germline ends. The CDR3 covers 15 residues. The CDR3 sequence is CATSSLQGYNSPLHF. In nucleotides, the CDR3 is TGTGCCACCAGCAGTCTACAGGGTTATAATTCACCCCTCCACTTT.

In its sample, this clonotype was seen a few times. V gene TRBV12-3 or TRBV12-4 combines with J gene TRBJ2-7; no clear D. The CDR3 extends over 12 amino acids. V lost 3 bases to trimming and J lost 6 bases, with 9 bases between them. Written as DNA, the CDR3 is TGTGCCAGCAGTTTTGACGGAGTCGAGCAGTACTTC. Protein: CASSFDGVEQYF.

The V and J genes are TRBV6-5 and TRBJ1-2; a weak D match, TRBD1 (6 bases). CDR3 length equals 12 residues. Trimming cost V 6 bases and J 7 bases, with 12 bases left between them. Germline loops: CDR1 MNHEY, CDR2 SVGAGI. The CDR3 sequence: CASSRQAGGYTF. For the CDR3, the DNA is TGTGCCAGCAGCCGACAGGCTGGTGGCTACACCTTC.

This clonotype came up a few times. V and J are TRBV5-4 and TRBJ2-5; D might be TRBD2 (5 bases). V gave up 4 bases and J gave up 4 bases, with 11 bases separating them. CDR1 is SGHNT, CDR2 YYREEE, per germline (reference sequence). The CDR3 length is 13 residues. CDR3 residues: CASSRRGGETQYF. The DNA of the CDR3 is TGTGCCAGCAGCCGACGAGGAGGAGAGACCCAGTACTTC.